This T cell receptor beta chain is from a study of cytomegalovirus exposure and HLA in healthy donors. A multiplex PCR was run with 60 Vbeta primers and 13 Jbeta primers. Data came from immunoSEQ multiplex PCR; TCRdb stores just in-frame clones and leaves some out. The sample has over 100,000 clones, 50% to 75% seen once; the top ten hold roughly 2.5%. Germline V lookup: CDR1 SGHNT, CDR2 YYREEE (reference sequence). CDR3 size: 14 residues. J was trimmed by 5 bases and V by 4 bases; bases with no gene match: 6. The sequence derives from a woman aged 40-49 years in good health and CMV-seronegative. The chain has TRBV5-4 and TRBJ2-7; 10 bases are a match to TRBD1. The specimen was PBMCs. The CDR3 sequence: CASSTGQGFDEQYF. Written as DNA, the CDR3 is TGTGCCAGCAGCACGGGACAGGGGTTCGACGAGCAGTACTTC.